Below, one T cell receptor (beta chain) is given with its context. The data derive from a study of identical twins. The CDR3 contains 16 residues. CDR1 is SGHVS, CDR2 FQNEAQ, per germline. Trimming removed 5 bases at V and 1 base at J, with 18 bases between. TCRdb independently ran MiXCR on the 5' RACE reads; one entry per CDR3 protein. The sample has roughly 470,000 distinct CDR3 sequences; about 13% are singletons. The sample was also linked to a second study, of yellow fever vaccine responses in identical twins.

The sample consisted of CD4+ T cells sorted from blood. This sequence originates from a woman in her late teens or twenties in good health. The V and J genes are TRBV7-8 and TRBJ2-7, with TRBD1 as a possible D gene (6 bases). The CDR3 here is CASSPWTVSNSYEQYF. The DNA of the CDR3 is TGTGCCAGCAGCCCTTGGACAGTTTCAAATTCCTACGAGCAGTACTTC.